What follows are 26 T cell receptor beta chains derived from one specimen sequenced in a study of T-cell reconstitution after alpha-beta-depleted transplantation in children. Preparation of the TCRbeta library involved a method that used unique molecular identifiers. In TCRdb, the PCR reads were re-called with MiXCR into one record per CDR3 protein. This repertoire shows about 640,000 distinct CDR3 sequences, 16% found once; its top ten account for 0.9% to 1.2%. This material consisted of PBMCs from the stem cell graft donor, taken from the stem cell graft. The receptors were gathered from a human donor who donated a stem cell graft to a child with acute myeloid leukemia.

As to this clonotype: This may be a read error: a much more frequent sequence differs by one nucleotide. The chain's CDR3 is CASRPDWGWEQFF. The CDR3 coding sequence is TGTGCCAGCAGGCCTGACTGGGGATGGGAGCAGTTCTTC. This chain connects TRBV6-1 to TRBJ2-1; D gene uncertain. In germline, CDR1 is MNHNS, CDR2 SASEGT. Trimming cost V 6 bases and J 10 bases, with 16 bases left between them. CDR3 length equals 13 residues.

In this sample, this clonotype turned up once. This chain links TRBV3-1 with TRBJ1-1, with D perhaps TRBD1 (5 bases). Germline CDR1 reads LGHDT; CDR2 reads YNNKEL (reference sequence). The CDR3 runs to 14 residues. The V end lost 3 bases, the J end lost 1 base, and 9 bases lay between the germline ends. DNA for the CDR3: TGTGCCAGCAGCCACCAGGGTGGGAACACTGAAGCTTTCTTT. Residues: CASSHQGGNTEAFF.

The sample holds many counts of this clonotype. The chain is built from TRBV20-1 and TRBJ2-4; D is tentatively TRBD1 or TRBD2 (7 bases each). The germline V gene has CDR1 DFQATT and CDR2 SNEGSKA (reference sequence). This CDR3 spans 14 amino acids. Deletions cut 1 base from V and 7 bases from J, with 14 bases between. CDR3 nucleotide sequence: TGCAGTGCTAGAGGCCAGGGGGGGGGTAACATTCAGTACTTC. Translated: CSARGQGGGNIQYF.

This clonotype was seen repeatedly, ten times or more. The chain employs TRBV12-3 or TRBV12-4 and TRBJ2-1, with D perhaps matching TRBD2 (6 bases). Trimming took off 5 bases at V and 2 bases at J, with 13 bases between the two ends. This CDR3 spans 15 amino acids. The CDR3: CASSPSTRPYNEQFF. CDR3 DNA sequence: TGTGCCAGCAGTCCATCGACTAGGCCCTACAATGAGCAGTTCTTC.

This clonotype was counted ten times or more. The DNA of the CDR3 is TGCGCCAGTGGACAGGGATTGAACACTGAAGCTTTCTTT. Protein product: CASGQGLNTEAFF. The chain links TRBV5-1 to TRBJ1-1, with TRBD1 matching over 8 bases. Germline values: CDR1 SGHRS, CDR2 YFSETQ. This CDR3 has 13 amino acids. The junction had 3 bases not matched to a gene; V was cut back by 8 bases and J by 0 bases.

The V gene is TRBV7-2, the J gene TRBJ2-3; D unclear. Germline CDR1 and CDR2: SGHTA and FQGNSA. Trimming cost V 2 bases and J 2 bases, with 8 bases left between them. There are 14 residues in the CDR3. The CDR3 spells CASSLPGVTDTQYF. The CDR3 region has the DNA TGTGCCAGCAGCTTACCGGGTGTCACAGATACGCAGTATTTT.

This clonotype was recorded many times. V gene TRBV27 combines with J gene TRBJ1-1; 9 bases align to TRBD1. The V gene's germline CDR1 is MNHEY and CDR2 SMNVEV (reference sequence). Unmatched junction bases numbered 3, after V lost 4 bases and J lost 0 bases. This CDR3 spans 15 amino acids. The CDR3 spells CASSSTGGMNTEAFF. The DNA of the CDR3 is TGTGCCAGCAGTTCGACAGGGGGGATGAACACTGAAGCTTTCTTT.

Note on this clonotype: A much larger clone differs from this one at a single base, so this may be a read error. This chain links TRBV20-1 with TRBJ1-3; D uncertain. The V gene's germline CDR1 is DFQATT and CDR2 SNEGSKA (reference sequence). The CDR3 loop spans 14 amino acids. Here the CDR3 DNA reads TGCAGTGCGCCTGGACTTGCCTCTGGAAACACCACATATTTT. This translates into CSAPGLASGNTTYF.

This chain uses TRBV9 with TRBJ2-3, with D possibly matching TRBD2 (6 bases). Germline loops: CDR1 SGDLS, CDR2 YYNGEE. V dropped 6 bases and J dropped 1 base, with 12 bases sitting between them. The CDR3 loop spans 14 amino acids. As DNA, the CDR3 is TGTGCCAGCAAACGGGGCGGGGGCACAGATACGCAGTATTTT. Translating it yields CASKRGGGTDTQYF.

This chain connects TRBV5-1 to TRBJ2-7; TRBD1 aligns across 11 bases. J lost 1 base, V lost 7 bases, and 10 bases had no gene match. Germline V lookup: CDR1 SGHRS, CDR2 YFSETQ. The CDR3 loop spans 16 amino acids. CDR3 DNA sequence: TGCGCCAGCCATATTGCCGGGACAGGGGGTTCCTACGAGCAGTACTTC. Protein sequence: CASHIAGTGGSYEQYF.

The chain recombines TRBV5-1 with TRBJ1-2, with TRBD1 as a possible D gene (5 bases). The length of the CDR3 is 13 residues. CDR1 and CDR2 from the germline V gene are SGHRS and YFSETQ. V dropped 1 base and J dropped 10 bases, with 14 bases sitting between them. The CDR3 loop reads CASSLIPGNDYTF. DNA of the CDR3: TGCGCCAGCAGCTTGATTCCAGGGAATGACTACACCTTC.

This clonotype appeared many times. The CDR3 loop is CSATIADEQYV. CDR3 sequence (DNA): TGCAGTGCTACGATAGCGGACGAGCAGTACGTC. The chain employs TRBV20-1 and TRBJ2-7; D is perhaps TRBD2 (6 bases). Germline V gene sequence: CDR1 DFQATT, CDR2 SNEGSKA (reference sequence). CDR3 size: 11 residues. Trimming left V 4 bases short and J 5 bases short, with 9 bases between.

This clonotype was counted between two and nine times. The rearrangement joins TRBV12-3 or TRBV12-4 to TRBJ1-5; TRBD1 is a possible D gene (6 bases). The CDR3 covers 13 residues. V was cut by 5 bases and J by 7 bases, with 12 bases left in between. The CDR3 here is CASSLPGGQPQHF. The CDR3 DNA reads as TGTGCCAGCAGTCTCCCGGGGGGCCAGCCCCAGCATTTT.

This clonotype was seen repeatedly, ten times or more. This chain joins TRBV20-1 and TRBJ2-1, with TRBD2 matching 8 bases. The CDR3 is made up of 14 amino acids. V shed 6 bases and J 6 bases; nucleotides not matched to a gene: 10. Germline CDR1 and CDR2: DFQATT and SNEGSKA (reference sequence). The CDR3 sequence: CSASRGGPRNEQFF. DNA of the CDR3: TGCAGTGCGAGTCGCGGGGGGCCCCGCAATGAGCAGTTCTTC.

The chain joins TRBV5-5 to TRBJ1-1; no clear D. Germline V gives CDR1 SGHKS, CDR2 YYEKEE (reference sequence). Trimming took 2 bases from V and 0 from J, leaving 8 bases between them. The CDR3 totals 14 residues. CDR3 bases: TGTGCCAGCAGCTTTCAACAGATGAACACTGAAGCTTTCTTT. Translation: CASSFQQMNTEAFF.

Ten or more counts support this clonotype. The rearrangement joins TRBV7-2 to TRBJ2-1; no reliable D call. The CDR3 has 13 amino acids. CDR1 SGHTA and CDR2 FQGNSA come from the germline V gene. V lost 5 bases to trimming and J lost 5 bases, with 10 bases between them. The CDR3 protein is CASSPPWNNEQFF. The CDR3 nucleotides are TGTGCCAGCAGCCCACCGTGGAACAATGAGCAGTTCTTC. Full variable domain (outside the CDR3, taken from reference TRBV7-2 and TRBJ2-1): GAGVSQSPSNKVTEKGKDVELRCDPISGHTALYWYRQSLGQGLEFLIYFQGNSAPDKSGLPSDRFSAERTGGSVSTLTIQRTQQEDSAVYLCASSPPWNNEQFFGPGTRLTVL.

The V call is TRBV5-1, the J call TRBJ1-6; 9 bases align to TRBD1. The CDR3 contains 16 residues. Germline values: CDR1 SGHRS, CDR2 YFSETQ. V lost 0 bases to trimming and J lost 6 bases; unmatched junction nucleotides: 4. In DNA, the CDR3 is TGCGCCAGCAGCTTGGTAGGGACAGGGACTAATTCACCCCTCCACTTT. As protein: CASSLVGTGTNSPLHF. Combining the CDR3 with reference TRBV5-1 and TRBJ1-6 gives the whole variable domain KAGVTQTPRYLIKTRGQQVTLSCSPISGHRSVSWYQQTPGQGLQFLFEYFSETQRNKGNFPGRFSGRQFSNSRSEMNVSTLELGDSALYLCASSLVGTGTNSPLHFGNGTRLTVT.

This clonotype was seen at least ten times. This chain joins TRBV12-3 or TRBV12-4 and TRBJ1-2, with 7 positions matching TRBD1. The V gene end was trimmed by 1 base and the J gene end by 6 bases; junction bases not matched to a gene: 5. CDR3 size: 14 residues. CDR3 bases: TGTGCCAGCAGTTTAGGACAGGGCGTGGATGGCTACACCTTC. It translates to CASSLGQGVDGYTF.

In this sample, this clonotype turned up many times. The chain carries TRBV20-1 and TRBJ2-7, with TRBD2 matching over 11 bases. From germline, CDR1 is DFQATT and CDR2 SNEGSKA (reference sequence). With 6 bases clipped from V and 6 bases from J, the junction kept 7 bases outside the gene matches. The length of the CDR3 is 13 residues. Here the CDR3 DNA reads TGCAGTGCCCCCCGGACTAGCGGGCTCGAGCAGTACTTC. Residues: CSAPRTSGLEQYF.

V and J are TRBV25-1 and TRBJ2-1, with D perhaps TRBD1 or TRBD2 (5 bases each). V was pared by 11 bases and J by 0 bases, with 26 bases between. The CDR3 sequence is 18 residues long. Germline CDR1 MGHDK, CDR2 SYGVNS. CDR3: CAGFPERGPTNSYNEQFF. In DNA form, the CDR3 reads TGTGCCGGATTCCCGGAACGGGGCCCGACGAACTCCTACAATGAGCAGTTCTTC.

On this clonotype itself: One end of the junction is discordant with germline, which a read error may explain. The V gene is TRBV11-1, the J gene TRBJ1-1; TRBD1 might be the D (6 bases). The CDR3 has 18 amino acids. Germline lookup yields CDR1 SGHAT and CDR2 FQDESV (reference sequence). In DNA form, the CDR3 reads TGTGACAGCAGCTTAATAAGGCCCGCGGGGGCGACGATCACTGAAGCTTTCTTT. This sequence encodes CDSSLIRPAGATITEAFF.

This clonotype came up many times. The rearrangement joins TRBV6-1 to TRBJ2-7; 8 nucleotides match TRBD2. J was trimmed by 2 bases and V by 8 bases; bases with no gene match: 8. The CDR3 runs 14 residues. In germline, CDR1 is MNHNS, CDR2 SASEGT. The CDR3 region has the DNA TGTGCCAGCGCTGAAGCGGGGGTTACCTACGAGCAGTACTTC. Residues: CASAEAGVTYEQYF.

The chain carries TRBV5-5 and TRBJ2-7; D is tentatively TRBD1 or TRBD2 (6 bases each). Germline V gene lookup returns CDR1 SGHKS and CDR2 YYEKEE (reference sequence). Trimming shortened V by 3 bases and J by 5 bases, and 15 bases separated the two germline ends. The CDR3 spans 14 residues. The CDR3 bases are TGTGCCAGCAGCTCAACAGGGAGGTACGACGAGCAGTACGTC. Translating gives CASSSTGRYDEQYV.

The CDR3 DNA follows: TGCGCCAGCAGCCTGGACAGGGTGGACTACGAGCAGTACTTC. Protein: CASSLDRVDYEQYF. This rearrangement joins TRBV4-3 to TRBJ2-7; 8 bases map to TRBD1. V lost 4 bases, J lost 3 bases, and 5 bases stayed unmatched. Germline loops: CDR1 LGHNA, CDR2 YSLEER. CDR3 length equals 14 residues.

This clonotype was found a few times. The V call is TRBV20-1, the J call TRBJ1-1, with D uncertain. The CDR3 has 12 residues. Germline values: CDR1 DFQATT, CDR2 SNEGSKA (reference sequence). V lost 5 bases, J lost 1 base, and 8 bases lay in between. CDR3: CSAFGENTEAFF. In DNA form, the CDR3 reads TGCAGTGCTTTCGGAGAGAACACTGAAGCTTTCTTT.

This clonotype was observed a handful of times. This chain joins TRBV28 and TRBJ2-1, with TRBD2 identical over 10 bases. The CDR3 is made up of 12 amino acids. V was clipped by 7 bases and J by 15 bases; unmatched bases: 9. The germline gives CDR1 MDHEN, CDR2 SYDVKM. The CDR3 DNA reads TGTGCCAGCACGGCTAGCGGGGGCCCACCGTTCTTC. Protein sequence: CASTASGGPPFF.